The 15 T cell receptor beta chains listed next were all sequenced from one sample in a study of T-cell memory formation after mild COVID-19. TCRdb processed the 5' RACE reads anew with MiXCR; each CDR3 protein has one entry. This table has a few hundred thousand distinct CDR3 sequences, approximately 16% appearing once. Sequencing was carried out using PBMCs or a T cell subset sorted from them (not recorded which). The receptors were gathered from a man aged 18 to 29 who had mild COVID-19 (a few samples of this study predate the infection). Cell type and time point are not known.

The table lists this clonotype with a few counts. The V call is TRBV12-3 or TRBV12-4, the J call TRBJ2-5; 8 bases are shared with TRBD1. Germline trimming cut 7 bases from V and 5 bases from J; bases unmatched to any gene: 9. This CDR3 has 14 amino acids. The CDR3 region has the DNA TGTGCCAGCACCGTCAGGGGGCGTCAGGAGACCCAGTACTTC. Protein product: CASTVRGRQETQYF.

The chain couples TRBV7-2 to TRBJ2-5; 9 nucleotides align to TRBD1. Germline V gives CDR1 SGHTA, CDR2 FQGNSA. The CDR3 totals 15 residues. Trimming at V came to 5 bases and at J to 7 bases, leaving 11 bases not matched to a gene. The CDR3 is CASSPADRGSWTQYF. The CDR3 coding sequence is TGTGCCAGCAGCCCCGCGGACAGGGGATCGTGGACCCAGTACTTC.

The V gene is TRBV6-2 or TRBV6-3, the J gene TRBJ1-5, with D possibly matching TRBD1 (5 bases). The CDR3 has 11 amino acids. The V gene's germline CDR1 is MNHEY and CDR2 SVGEGT. V lost 8 bases and J lost 8, with 10 bases in between. The CDR3 DNA follows: TGTGCCAGCGGGTGGGGGGAGCCCCAGCATTTT. This sequence encodes CASGWGEPQHF.

This clonotype was seen just once. V and J are TRBV6-5 and TRBJ2-1; no definite D call. Trimming stripped 6 bases from V and 9 bases from J, with 15 bases between. This CDR3 comprises 13 residues. The germline gives CDR1 MNHEY, CDR2 SVGAGI. The CDR3 here is CASRLDLNSEQFF. In nucleotides, the CDR3 is TGTGCCAGCAGGCTTGACTTAAACAGTGAGCAGTTCTTC.

The chain carries TRBV5-1 and TRBJ2-7; 8 positions match TRBD2. With V trimmed by 2 bases and J by 4 bases, 2 bases remained unmatched. Germline CDR1 and CDR2: SGHRS and YFSETQ. CDR3 length: 13 residues. The CDR3 nucleotides read TGCGCCAGCAGCTTTGCGGGGGGATACGAGCAGTACTTC. This translates into CASSFAGGYEQYF.

This clonotype was seen more than once but under ten times. The genes are TRBV5-1 and TRBJ2-2; D gene ambiguous. Germline V gives CDR1 SGHRS, CDR2 YFSETQ. The CDR3 covers 13 residues. Between the trimmed V and J ends, which lost 5 bases and 5 bases, there was a span of 10 bases. The CDR3 protein is CASRTPPTGELFF. CDR3 nucleotides: TGCGCCAGCAGAACCCCCCCGACCGGGGAGCTGTTTTTT. Combining the CDR3 with reference TRBV5-1 and TRBJ2-2 gives the whole variable domain KAGVTQTPRYLIKTRGQQVTLSCSPISGHRSVSWYQQTPGQGLQFLFEYFSETQRNKGNFPGRFSGRQFSNSRSEMNVSTLELGDSALYLCASRTPPTGELFFGEGSRLTVL.

This clonotype has a count of ten or more. The rearrangement joins TRBV9 to TRBJ2-3; 10 bases align to TRBD2. V dropped 4 bases and J dropped 5; count of bases not matched to a gene: 7. Germline CDR1 and CDR2: SGDLS and YYNGEE. CDR3 length equals 15 residues. CDR3 in amino acids: CASSYRGTSEDTQYF. The DNA for the CDR3 is TGTGCCAGCAGCTATCGCGGGACTAGCGAAGATACGCAGTATTTT.

As to this clonotype: Mismatch with germline at one junction end may stem from a read error. The chain links TRBV7-9 to TRBJ1-2; the D gene is possibly TRBD1 (6 bases). Germline lookup yields CDR1 SEHNR and CDR2 FQNEAQ (reference sequence). This CDR3 region has 15 residues. Here the CDR3 DNA reads TGTGCCAGCAGCCTAGCACAGGGAAGACTCTATGGCTACACCTTC. Amino acids: CASSLAQGRLYGYTF.

The chain uses TRBV7-2 and TRBJ2-5; 10 bases fit TRBD1. The CDR3 consists of 14 residues. V lost 8 bases and J lost 5; bases outside the gene matches: 8. Looked up from germline, CDR1 is SGHTA and CDR2 is FQGNSA. The chain's CDR3 is CASCRQGAGETQYF. Here the CDR3 DNA reads TGTGCCAGCTGTCGACAGGGGGCCGGTGAGACCCAGTACTTC.

The chain couples TRBV24-1 to TRBJ2-3, with D perhaps TRBD2 (6 bases). The CDR3 has 15 amino acids. Trimming cost V 3 bases and J 1 base, with 10 bases left between them. Germline V lookup: CDR1 KGHDR, CDR2 SFDVKD. The CDR3 DNA is TGTGCCACCAGTGATCCGTCTAGCGGCACAGATACGCAGTATTTT. Amino acid sequence: CATSDPSSGTDTQYF.

The CDR3 here is CASSSTGATSGNTIYF. CDR3 nucleotides: TGTGCCAGCAGTTCAACAGGGGCTACTTCTGGAAACACCATATATTTT. The genes are TRBV12-3 or TRBV12-4 and TRBJ1-3; 7 bases agree with TRBD1. After removal of 4 bases from V and 1 base from J, the junction contained 7 bases not matched to a gene. There are 16 residues in the CDR3.

This clonotype appeared a few times. The chain joins TRBV7-9 to TRBJ1-1, with TRBD1 identical over 7 bases. The ends lost 5 bases at V and 4 bases at J; junction bases unmatched: 10. In germline, CDR1 is SEHNR, CDR2 FQNEAQ (reference sequence). This CDR3 spans 15 amino acids. As DNA, the CDR3 is TGTGCCAGCAGCAGATATGACAGGGTAGGCACTGAAGCTTTCTTT. Its protein product is CASSRYDRVGTEAFF.

DNA for the CDR3: TGCGCCAGCAGTCAAACTCAGGACTGTGGCAAAAACATTCAGTACTTC. Its protein product is CASSQTQDCGKNIQYF. J is TRBJ2-4 and V is TRBV23-1, with D perhaps matching TRBD2 (5 bases). TRBV23-1 is known as an ORF, though its function is uncertain. With 2 bases removed from V and 3 bases from J, the gap between germline ends came to 14 bases. The CDR3 has 16 amino acids.

This clonotype was counted a single time. V and J are TRBV28 and TRBJ1-2; D is ambiguous. Deletions cut 4 bases from V and 4 bases from J, with 7 bases between. The CDR3 covers 12 residues. The V gene's germline CDR1 is MDHEN and CDR2 SYDVKM. The CDR3 sequence is CASSYQRYGYTF. CDR3 nucleotide sequence: TGTGCCAGCAGTTACCAGCGCTATGGCTACACCTTC.

This clonotype appeared a few times. The genes are TRBV20-1 and TRBJ1-5, with D possibly being TRBD1 (6 bases). The length of the CDR3 is 13 residues. CDR1 and CDR2 (germline): DFQATT, SNEGSKA (reference sequence). The V gene lost 7 bases and the J gene lost 3 bases, with 13 bases spanning the gap. CDR3 DNA sequence: TGCAGTGGACTCGGACAGTACAATCAGCCCCAGCATTTT. Protein product: CSGLGQYNQPQHF.